One and the same sample provided the 19 T cell receptor beta chains below, sequenced in a study of T cells after yellow fever vaccination. TCRdb recomputed calls from the 5' RACE reads with MiXCR, one row per CDR3 protein. The data show 110,000 to 150,000 distinct CDR3 sequences, under 7% seen once. This specimen consisted of CD4+ T cells sorted from PBMCs, obtained 10 days after the yellow fever booster vaccination. The origin of the receptors is a man aged 25 to 40 who received the YFV17D yellow fever vaccine.

This clonotype showed up many times. V is TRBV20-1 and J is TRBJ2-3; the D gene is possibly TRBD2 (5 bases). V lost 7 bases, J lost 5 bases, and 16 bases lay in between. The CDR3 loop spans 13 amino acids. Germline V CDR1 and CDR2: DFQATT, SNEGSKA (reference sequence). The CDR3 DNA reads TGCAGTGTTTTTGAGGGAGTCAGAGATACGCAGTATTTT. Translating gives CSVFEGVRDTQYF.

There are many counts of this clonotype. The rearrangement joins TRBV19 to TRBJ1-3; D possibly corresponds to TRBD1 (5 bases). Germline V gives CDR1 LNHDA, CDR2 SQIVND (reference sequence). The CDR3 has 17 amino acids. V dropped 5 bases and J dropped 0 bases, with 17 bases sitting between them. CDR3 nucleotide sequence: TGTGCCAGTAGTTCCTGGGGACCGGGCTACTCTGGAAACACCATATATTTT. This encodes CASSSWGPGYSGNTIYF.

In this sample, this clonotype turned up many times. This chain connects TRBV5-4 to TRBJ2-5; D is perhaps TRBD1 (6 bases). The germline gives CDR1 SGHNT, CDR2 YYREEE (reference sequence). V gave up 4 bases and J gave up 2 bases, with 12 bases separating them. The CDR3 length is 14 residues. CDR3 coding DNA: TGTGCCAGCAGCCCGGACAGACGACAAGAGACCCAGTACTTC. Protein sequence: CASSPDRRQETQYF.

At least ten counts were recorded for this clonotype. The chain joins TRBV20-1 to TRBJ1-4; TRBD1 matches at 9 bases. CDR1 and CDR2 from the germline V gene are DFQATT and SNEGSKA (reference sequence). The CDR3 is 13 residues long. The trim removed 2 bases at V and 8 bases at J, leaving 3 bases unmatched. The CDR3 region is CSARYDRGEKLFF. In nucleotides, the CDR3 is TGCAGTGCTAGATACGACAGGGGGGAAAAACTGTTTTTT.

To note about this clonotype: This may come from a read error, since a much larger clone is one base off. The chain couples TRBV28 to TRBJ2-1; the D gene is possibly TRBD1 (7 bases). From germline, CDR1 is MDHEN and CDR2 SYDVKM. The CDR3 is 17 amino acids. The CDR3: CSSTSGGRRSSYNEQFF. Written as DNA, the CDR3 is TGTTCCAGCACCTCAGGGGGGAGGCGCAGCTCCTACAATGAGCAGTTCTTC. Full variable domain (rest looked up from reference TRBV28 and TRBJ2-1): DVKVTQSSRYLVKRTGEKVFLECVQDMDHENMFWYRQDPGLGLRLIYFSYDVKMKEKGDIPEGYSVSREKKERFSLILESASTNQTSMYLCSSTSGGRRSSYNEQFFGPGTRLTVL.

This clonotype occurred a few times. The chain is built from TRBV25-1 and TRBJ1-2, with 8 bases fitting TRBD1. The CDR3 has 13 amino acids. Germline CDR1 is MGHDK and CDR2 is SYGVNS. Trimming removed 3 bases from V and 7 bases from J; junction bases left unmatched: 4. The CDR3 DNA follows: TGTGCCAGCAGTGAGTTGGACAGGGTTGGCTACACCTTC. Translation: CASSELDRVGYTF.

Many counts were recorded for this clonotype. The chain has TRBV5-6 and TRBJ2-4; D call uncertain. The CDR3 extends over 12 amino acids. V was clipped by 1 base and J by 6 bases, with 5 bases between them. Looked up from germline, CDR1 is SGHDT and CDR2 is YYEEEE. This chain's CDR3 is CASSLPGNIQYF. The CDR3 DNA is TGTGCCAGCAGCTTGCCCGGAAACATTCAGTACTTC.

This clonotype showed up many times. CDR3 coding DNA: TGTGCCAGCAGTGAAAGCTACCACGAGCAGTACTTC. It translates to CASSESYHEQYF. This sequence joins TRBV6-1 and TRBJ2-7; D is undetermined. The ends were cut back, 2 bases at V and 5 bases at J, with 7 bases in the middle. Germline V gives CDR1 MNHNS, CDR2 SASEGT. The CDR3 sequence is 12 residues long.

This clonotype was recorded many times. The CDR3 DNA reads as TGCGCCAGCAGCTCCGGTGGGCGCACAGATACGCAGTATTTT. It is translated as CASSSGGRTDTQYF. The chain employs TRBV5-1 and TRBJ2-3, with D uncertain. CDR1 SGHRS and CDR2 YFSETQ come from the germline V gene. The CDR3 covers 14 residues. V was cut by 3 bases and J by 1 base, with 9 bases left in between.

The sample holds many counts of this clonotype. The chain recombines TRBV7-9 with TRBJ2-1; a weak D match, TRBD2 (5 bases). The CDR3 length is 15 residues. Looked up from germline, CDR1 is SEHNR and CDR2 is FQNEAQ (reference sequence). The germline V and J ends were trimmed by 5 bases and 7 bases, with 18 bases remaining between them. CDR3 bases: TGTGCCAGCAGCCCCACTCGGGGAAGTAATAATGAGCAGTTCTTC. Protein: CASSPTRGSNNEQFF.

Many counts were recorded for this clonotype. The chain carries TRBV12-3 or TRBV12-4 and TRBJ2-3; D unresolved. The V and J ends lost 3 bases and 6 bases respectively, with 7 bases between them. The CDR3 totals 12 residues. The CDR3 region is CASSLLRDTQYF. In nucleotides, the CDR3 is TGTGCCAGCAGTTTGCTCAGGGATACGCAGTATTTT.

This clonotype was found many times. The rearrangement joins TRBV20-1 to TRBJ2-3; D remains unclear. CDR1 is DFQATT and CDR2 is SNEGSKA in the germline V gene (reference sequence). The CDR3 runs 12 residues. Deletions cut 2 bases from V and 0 bases from J, with 3 bases between. The CDR3 DNA reads TGCAGTGCTAGACCAAGCACAGATACGCAGTATTTT. This sequence encodes CSARPSTDTQYF.

This clonotype was detected many times. This rearrangement joins TRBV28 to TRBJ2-7; possibly TRBD1 or TRBD2 for D (5 bases each). CDR1 is MDHEN and CDR2 is SYDVKM in the germline V gene. The V and J ends lost 8 bases and 3 bases respectively, with 11 bases between them. The CDR3 is 12 residues long. The CDR3 sequence is CASCRDRYEQYF. DNA for the CDR3: TGTGCCAGCTGCCGGGACCGCTACGAGCAGTACTTC.

This clonotype has more than one count but fewer than ten. The V call is TRBV20-1, the J call TRBJ2-5; TRBD1 might be the D (6 bases). This CDR3 contains 13 residues. Per germline, CDR1 DFQATT and CDR2 SNEGSKA (reference sequence). Trimming shortened V by 5 bases and J by 5 bases, and 15 bases separated the two germline ends. As DNA, the CDR3 is TGCAGTGCTGGGTTACAGGGTGGCGAGACCCAGTACTTC. Its translation: CSAGLQGGETQYF.

The sample holds a few counts of this clonotype. The V gene is TRBV27, the J gene TRBJ1-1; tentatively, D is TRBD1 (5 bases). CDR1 is MNHEY, CDR2 SMNVEV, per germline (reference sequence). The CDR3 has 16 amino acids. The V gene lost 5 bases and the J gene lost 2 bases, with 18 bases spanning the gap. The CDR3 protein is CASSGRTGTKNTEAFF. The CDR3 nucleotides are TGTGCCAGCAGTGGGAGGACGGGGACTAAAAACACTGAAGCTTTCTTT.

This clonotype turned up a few times. The rearrangement links TRBV4-3 to TRBJ2-7; 7 bases are a match to TRBD2. V lost 4 bases and J lost 4; bases outside the gene matches: 7. CDR3 size: 14 residues. Germline V gene sequence: CDR1 LGHNA, CDR2 YSLEER. The CDR3 DNA sequence: TGCGCCAGCAGCCCCAGACTAGCTGGGTACGAGCAGTACTTC. This gives the protein CASSPRLAGYEQYF.

There are many counts of this clonotype. The chain employs TRBV7-2 and TRBJ2-7, with 7 bases that match TRBD1. CDR1 SGHTA and CDR2 FQGNSA come from the germline V gene. CDR3 size: 14 residues. V shed 9 bases, J shed 6 bases, and the junction held 14 bases outside the gene matches. CDR3 protein: CASTGELASGEQYF. DNA of the CDR3: TGTGCCAGTACAGGGGAGCTCGCGTCCGGCGAGCAGTACTTC.

This clonotype was counted many times. The chain couples TRBV11-2 to TRBJ2-7; TRBD2 aligns across 9 bases. This CDR3 comprises 18 residues. Losses at the gene ends were 4 bases for V and 4 bases for J; bases not matched to a gene: 17. From germline, CDR1 is SGHAT and CDR2 FQNNGV. The CDR3 DNA sequence: TGTGCCAGCAGCTCGGGGAAGACTAGCGGAGGGACCTTATACGAGCAGTACTTC. This gives the protein CASSSGKTSGGTLYEQYF. Full variable domain (remainder filled in from reference TRBV11-2 and TRBJ2-7): EAGVAQSPRYKIIEKRQSVAFWCNPISGHATLYWYQQILGQGPKLLIQFQNNGVVDDSQLPKDRFSAERLKGVDSTLKIQPAKLEDSAVYLCASSSGKTSGGTLYEQYFGPGTRLTVT.

As concerns this clonotype: Given a much more abundant clone one base away, this may be a read error. The chain is built from TRBV20-1 and TRBJ2-7; 11 bases agree with TRBD1. Germline V CDR1 and CDR2: DFQATT, SNEGSKA (reference sequence). J lost 7 bases, V lost 0 bases, and 8 bases had no gene match. The length of the CDR3 is 15 residues. The CDR3 DNA reads as TGCAGTGCTAGAGAACCGGACAGGGGGCGTGGGGAGCAGTACTTC. It codes for CSAREPDRGRGEQYF.